This is a list of T cell receptor beta chains from one sample in a study of blood T cell repertoires in COVID-19. Assay used: immunoSEQ multiplex PCR; TCRdb lists only in-frame clones, some missing. Among around 110,000 clones listed, approximately 88% were seen once. Material: peripheral blood. The receptors were sampled from a man aged 45-60 years with active or convalescent COVID-19. Both conserved end residues are part of each CDR3. D genes are given only for firm matches. Some rows have no size entry. The others give once, few or many, or a class for an expanded clone.

>TRBD1|TRBV19|TRBJ1-1|NA
CASSTPGGSYTEAFF
TGTGCCAGTAGTACGCCAGGGGGATCTTACACTGAAGCTTTCTTT
>NA|TRBV30|TRBJ1-2|NA
CAWSTTVLGYTF
TGTGCCTGGAGTACCACGGTACTCGGCTACACCTTC
>NA|TRBV7-9|TRBJ1-4|NA
CASSLLPEKLFF
TGTGCCAGCAGCTTACTCCCCGAAAAACTGTTTTTT
>TRBD1|TRBV10-3|TRBJ1-2|NA
CAINGQGNGYTF
TGTGCCATCAACGGACAGGGGAATGGCTACACCTTC
>NA|TRBV11-2|TRBJ1-5|NA
CASSLDVGGNQPQHF
TGTGCCAGCAGCTTAGATGTGGGGGGAAATCAGCCCCAGCATTTT
>TRBD1|TRBV5-4|TRBJ1-2|NA
CASSERQGTIYGYTF
TGTGCCAGCAGCGAAAGACAGGGGACGATCTATGGCTACACCTTC
>NA|TRBV28|TRBJ2-2|NA
CASLLGGAGELFF
TGTGCCAGTCTCTTAGGGGGAGCCGGGGAGCTGTTTTTT
>TRBD2|TRBV7-8|TRBJ2-5|once
CASSLFHTGLAGVRGETQYF
TGTGCCAGCAGCTTATTTCATACGGGACTAGCGGGAGTAAGGGGGGAGACCCAGTACTTC
>NA|TRBV30|TRBJ2-7|NA
CAWSVSYYEQYF
TGTGCCTGGAGTGTATCCTACTACGAGCAGTACTTC
>TRBD2|TRBV15|TRBJ2-1|NA
CATGLAGMGEQFF
TGTGCCACCGGACTAGCGGGTATGGGTGAGCAGTTCTTC
>TRBD2|TRBV6-5|TRBJ2-1|NA
CASSSSGSAAGQFF
TGTGCCAGCAGCTCCAGCGGGAGCGCGGCTGGGCAGTTCTTC
>TRBD1|TRBV10-3|TRBJ1-2|few
CAINPGTGMEANYGYTF
TGTGCCATCAATCCCGGGACAGGGATGGAGGCTAACTATGGCTACACCTTC
>TRBD1|TRBV18|TRBJ2-5|NA
CASSPGKTGPKLAQYF
TGTGCCAGCTCACCGGGGAAGACAGGGCCCAAATTGGCCCAGTACTTC
>TRBD1|TRBV6-5|TRBJ1-5|NA
CASSSHLDRVHQPQHF
TGTGCCAGCAGTTCTCATCTCGACAGGGTGCATCAGCCCCAGCATTTT
>NA|TRBV27|TRBJ1-4|once
CASSLSYGAKLFF
TGTGCCAGCAGTTTATCATACGGAGCAAAACTGTTTTTT
>TRBD2|TRBV7-2|TRBJ2-3|NA
CASSLAALALAGYTDTQYF
TGTGCCAGCAGCTTAGCTGCCCTTGCCCTAGCGGGCTACACAGATACGCAGTATTTT